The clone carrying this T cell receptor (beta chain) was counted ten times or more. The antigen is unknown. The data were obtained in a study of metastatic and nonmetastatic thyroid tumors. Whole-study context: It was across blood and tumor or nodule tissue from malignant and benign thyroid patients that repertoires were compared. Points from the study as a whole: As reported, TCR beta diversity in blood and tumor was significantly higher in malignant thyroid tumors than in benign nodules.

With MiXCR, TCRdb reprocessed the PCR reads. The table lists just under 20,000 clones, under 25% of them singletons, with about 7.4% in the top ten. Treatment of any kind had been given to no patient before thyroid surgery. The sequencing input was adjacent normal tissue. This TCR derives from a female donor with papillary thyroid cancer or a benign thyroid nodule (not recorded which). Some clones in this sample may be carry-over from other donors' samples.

The CDR3, as DNA: TGTGCCAGCAGTTACTCGATGGTCTCGGGTGACTACGAGCAGTACTTC. It encodes CASSYSMVSGDYEQYF. The rearrangement links TRBV6-2 or TRBV6-3 to TRBJ2-7; the D is unclear. Trimming removed 0 bases from V and 3 bases from J, with 15 bases in between. The length of the CDR3 is 16 residues. From germline, CDR1 is MNHEY and CDR2 SVGEGT.